Listed below are T cell receptor beta chains from one sample, sequenced in a study of CD8 T cells in ankylosing spondylitis. TCRdb independently ran MiXCR on the 5' RACE reads; one entry per CDR3 protein. The sample shows under 300,000 distinct CDR3 sequences, approximately 9% of them seen only once. The specimen was blood, either unsorted or a sorted T cell fraction (not recorded which). The receptors were gathered from a male donor with ankylosing spondylitis or in good health (not recorded which). Both conserved end residues are part of each CDR3. A D gene is named only where the DNA matches it firmly. Not all rows give a size; the values are once, few, many and, for expanded clones, a class.

clone_size: many
d_call: TRBD2
cdr3_length: 17
j_call: TRBJ2-3
v_call: TRBV6-2/TRBV6-3
cdr3_aa: CASSYPTSGFNTDTQYF
cdr3_nt: TGTGCCAGCAGTTACCCCACTAGCGGGTTTAACACAGATACGCAGTATTTT

clone_size: many
d_call: .
cdr3_length: 13
j_call: TRBJ1-1
v_call: TRBV29-1
cdr3_aa: CSVEDEMNTEAFF
cdr3_nt: TGCAGCGTTGAAGACGAGATGAACACTGAAGCTTTCTTT

clone_size: many
d_call: .
cdr3_length: 15
j_call: TRBJ2-7
v_call: TRBV19
cdr3_aa: CASSIDRGLPSEQYF
cdr3_nt: TGTGCCAGTAGTATTGATAGGGGACTCCCTTCCGAGCAGTACTTC

clone_size: .
d_call: TRBD2
cdr3_length: 15
j_call: TRBJ2-2
v_call: TRBV5-5
cdr3_aa: CASSGRGVNTGELFF
cdr3_nt: TGTGCCAGCAGCGGGAGGGGAGTGAACACCGGGGAGCTGTTTTTT

clone_size: many
d_call: .
cdr3_length: 12
j_call: TRBJ2-5
v_call: TRBV5-1
cdr3_aa: CASSFGEETQYF
cdr3_nt: TGCGCCAGCAGCTTCGGGGAGGAGACCCAGTACTTC

clone_size: many
d_call: .
cdr3_length: 13
j_call: TRBJ2-5
v_call: TRBV12-3/TRBV12-4
cdr3_aa: CASRSGSAETQYF
cdr3_nt: TGTGCCAGCAGAAGTGGCTCGGCAGAGACCCAGTACTTC

clone_size: many
d_call: TRBD1
cdr3_length: 15
j_call: TRBJ1-5
v_call: TRBV12-3/TRBV12-4
cdr3_aa: CASSTRDRGNQPQHF
cdr3_nt: TGTGCCAGCAGTACCCGGGACAGGGGGAATCAGCCCCAGCATTTT

clone_size: .
d_call: TRBD1
cdr3_length: 16
j_call: TRBJ1-2
v_call: TRBV11-3
cdr3_aa: CASSSHPGQGGYGYTF
cdr3_nt: TGTGCCAGCAGCTCCCATCCGGGACAGGGGGGCTATGGCTACACCTTC

clone_size: many
d_call: TRBD1
cdr3_length: 19
j_call: TRBJ2-7
v_call: TRBV11-2
cdr3_aa: CASSDNPGTGALGGYEQYF
cdr3_nt: TGTGCCAGCAGCGACAATCCCGGGACAGGGGCCTTGGGGGGCTACGAGCAGTACTTC

clone_size: .
d_call: .
cdr3_length: 13
j_call: TRBJ2-7
v_call: TRBV7-2
cdr3_aa: CASSRDGSYEQYF
cdr3_nt: TGTGCCAGCAGTCGGGACGGCTCCTACGAGCAGTACTTC

clone_size: few
d_call: .
cdr3_length: 15
j_call: TRBJ1-3
v_call: TRBV19
cdr3_aa: CASSEGATSGNTIYF
cdr3_nt: TGTGCCAGTAGTGAAGGGGCCACCTCTGGAAACACCATATATTTT

clone_size: many
d_call: .
cdr3_length: 14
j_call: TRBJ2-7
v_call: TRBV12-3/TRBV12-4
cdr3_aa: CASSFSPHDYEQYF
cdr3_nt: TGTGCCAGCAGCTTTTCCCCCCACGACTACGAGCAGTACTTC

clone_size: many
d_call: TRBD1
cdr3_length: 13
j_call: TRBJ1-4
v_call: TRBV7-2
cdr3_aa: CASTAGTDEKLFF
cdr3_nt: TGTGCCAGCACGGCGGGGACAGATGAAAAACTGTTTTTT

clone_size: few
d_call: .
cdr3_length: 16
j_call: TRBJ2-2
v_call: TRBV5-4
cdr3_aa: CASSLGAGADTGELFF
cdr3_nt: TGTGCCAGCAGCTTGGGGGCAGGGGCGGACACCGGGGAGCTGTTTTTT

clone_size: many
d_call: .
cdr3_length: 16
j_call: TRBJ1-5
v_call: TRBV5-6
cdr3_aa: CASSYRDTESNQPQHF
cdr3_nt: TGTGCCAGCAGCTACCGGGACACCGAAAGCAATCAGCCCCAGCATTTT

clone_size: .
d_call: TRBD2
cdr3_length: 16
j_call: TRBJ2-3
v_call: TRBV5-1
cdr3_aa: CASSTQGLAGADTQYF
cdr3_nt: TGCGCCAGCAGCACCCAAGGACTAGCGGGAGCAGATACGCAGTATTTT

clone_size: many
d_call: .
cdr3_length: 14
j_call: TRBJ2-4
v_call: TRBV29-1
cdr3_aa: CSVVDGAGGNIQYF
cdr3_nt: TGCAGCGTTGTGGACGGAGCCGGCGGGAACATTCAGTACTTC

clone_size: many
d_call: TRBD2
cdr3_length: 15
j_call: TRBJ2-5
v_call: TRBV20-1
cdr3_aa: CSASFLAGWAETQYF
cdr3_nt: TGCAGTGCTAGTTTCCTAGCGGGGTGGGCAGAGACCCAGTACTTC

clone_size: many
d_call: .
cdr3_length: 13
j_call: TRBJ1-1
v_call: TRBV5-1
cdr3_aa: CASSLASGTEAFF
cdr3_nt: TGCGCCAGCAGCTTGGCTTCGGGCACTGAAGCTTTCTTT

clone_size: many
d_call: .
cdr3_length: 15
j_call: TRBJ2-7
v_call: TRBV3-1
cdr3_aa: CASSQGGTDGYEQYF
cdr3_nt: TGTGCCAGCAGCCAAGGGGGGACCGACGGCTACGAGCAGTACTTC

clone_size: .
d_call: .
cdr3_length: 12
j_call: TRBJ2-1
v_call: TRBV30
cdr3_aa: CAWITGFREQFF
cdr3_nt: TGTGCCTGGATAACAGGGTTCCGTGAGCAGTTCTTC

clone_size: many
d_call: .
cdr3_length: 12
j_call: TRBJ2-3
v_call: TRBV20-1
cdr3_aa: CSVVREADTQYF
cdr3_nt: TGCAGTGTTGTAAGAGAGGCAGATACGCAGTATTTT